Below, 15 T cell receptor beta chains from the same sample are listed, as sequenced in a study of Ad26.COV2.S vaccination and SARS-CoV-2 variants. The protocol was immunoSEQ multiplex PCR, while the TCRdb copy is restricted to in-frame clones and leaves out a portion. Of 440,000 or so clones in the sample, 80% to 90% were seen once. The treatment was: some 20 received Ad26.COV2.S at low or high dose, single or two shots; 5 received placebo; per-sample allocation not given. Sampling was done on day 63 after the first vaccine or placebo injection. Sequencing used peripheral blood, obtained in a trial of Ad26.COV2.S vaccine versus placebo. The receptor set was obtained from a person between 18 and 65 years old who received the Ad26.COV2.S COVID-19 vaccine or a placebo.

This chain uses TRBV9 with TRBJ2-5; D perhaps matches TRBD1 (6 bases). CDR3 length equals 14 residues. CDR1 and CDR2 from the germline V gene are SGDLS and YYNGEE. The ends were cut back, 3 bases at V and 5 bases at J, with 14 bases in the middle. CDR3 sequence: CASSGGGRAETQYF. DNA for the CDR3: TGTGCCAGCAGCGGAGGGGGTAGGGCCGAGACCCAGTACTTC. Full variable domain (rest looked up from reference TRBV9 and TRBJ2-5): DSGVTQTPKHLITATGQRVTLRCSPRSGDLSVYWYQQSLDQGLQFLIQYYNGEERAKGNILERFSAQQFPDLHSELNLSSLELGDSALYFCASSGGGRAETQYFGPGTRLLVL.

The genes are TRBV6-5 and TRBJ1-2; 8 nucleotides agree with TRBD1. The CDR3 runs 15 residues. V was pared by 5 bases and J by 2 bases, with 7 bases of the junction left unmatched. Germline loops: CDR1 MNHEY, CDR2 SVGAGI. CDR3 in DNA: TGTGCCAGCAGTACCCTTGACAGGGGAAACTATGGCTACACCTTC. Its translation is CASSTLDRGNYGYTF.

The chain recombines TRBV29-1 with TRBJ2-5; possible D gene TRBD1, 6 bases. The germline V gene has CDR1 SQVTM and CDR2 ANQGSEA. CDR3 length: 13 amino acids. The V gene lost 3 bases and the J gene lost 5 bases, with 13 bases spanning the gap. This chain's CDR3 is CSVDRGPDETQYF. The CDR3 region has the DNA TGCAGCGTTGACAGGGGACCGGACGAGACCCAGTACTTC.

The chain links TRBV7-2 to TRBJ2-7; D remains ambiguous. Germline assignment: CDR1 SGHTA and CDR2 FQGNSA. Trimming took 1 base from V and 0 from J, leaving 10 bases between them. The CDR3 covers 15 residues. This CDR3 is CASSLVTTVSYEQYF. The CDR3 bases are TGTGCCAGCAGCTTAGTGACAACCGTCTCCTACGAGCAGTACTTC. The variable domain in full, completed from reference TRBV7-2 and TRBJ2-7, reads GAGVSQSPSNKVTEKGKDVELRCDPISGHTALYWYRQSLGQGLEFLIYFQGNSAPDKSGLPSDRFSAERTGGSVSTLTIQRTQQEDSAVYLCASSLVTTVSYEQYFGPGTRLTVT.

The chain employs TRBV11-1 and TRBJ2-3; possibly TRBD2 for D (5 bases). The V and J ends lost 3 bases and 1 base respectively, with 11 bases between them. Germline CDR1 is SGHAT and CDR2 is FQDESV (reference sequence). The CDR3 runs to 15 residues. CDR3 region: CASSFLADGTDTQYF. CDR3 nucleotides: TGTGCCAGCAGCTTTCTAGCCGACGGCACAGATACGCAGTATTTT.

This chain joins TRBV6-5 and TRBJ1-2, with D tentatively TRBD1 (6 bases). The CDR3 runs 13 residues. CDR1 and CDR2 from the germline V gene are MNHEY and SVGAGI. The V end was cut by 6 bases, the J end by 7 bases, with 15 bases between. The CDR3 loop is CASRVQGAGGYTF. The CDR3 DNA reads TGTGCCAGCAGGGTACAGGGCGCTGGTGGCTACACCTTC.

This chain links TRBV30 with TRBJ2-1; D is unresolved. The CDR3 runs 11 residues. V lost 1 base to trimming and J lost 13 bases, with 11 bases between them. Germline assignment: CDR1 GTSNPN and CDR2 SVGIG (reference sequence). CDR3 sequence reads: CAWSEGRDQFF. CDR3 in DNA: TGTGCCTGGAGTGAAGGGCGCGACCAGTTCTTC. The variable domain in full, with the rest retrieved from reference TRBV30 and TRBJ2-1, is SQTIHQWPATLVQPVGSPLSLECTVEGTSNPNLYWYRQAAGRGLQLLFYSVGIGQISSEVPQNLSASRPQDRQFILSSKKLLLSDSGFYLCAWSEGRDQFFGPGTRLTVL.

The rearrangement links TRBV28 to TRBJ1-5; D ambiguous. CDR1 and CDR2 (germline): MDHEN, SYDVKM. Trimming took off 4 bases at V and 9 bases at J, with 4 bases between the two ends. The CDR3 extends over 10 amino acids. DNA for the CDR3: TGTGCCAGCAGTTCCAGGCCCCAGCATTTT. Amino acids: CASSSRPQHF.

This clone was seen once. This chain links TRBV6-5 with TRBJ1-1; perhaps TRBD1 as D (6 bases). Germline lookup yields CDR1 MNHEY and CDR2 SVGAGI. V was cut by 2 bases and J by 1 base, with 14 bases left in between. CDR3 length equals 16 residues. The CDR3: CASSYGTSPPNTEAFF. The CDR3 DNA reads as TGTGCCAGCAGTTACGGGACATCTCCCCCGAACACTGAAGCTTTCTTT.

This clone was seen just once. The chain is built from TRBV18 and TRBJ2-5; no definite D call. V was clipped by 4 bases and J by 5 bases, with 5 bases between them. Germline-derived CDR1 and CDR2 are KGHSH and LQKENI. The CDR3 has 11 residues. As DNA, the CDR3 is TGTGCCAGCTCACGCCTGGAGACCCAGTACTTC. Encoded protein: CASSRLETQYF.

This rearrangement joins TRBV30 to TRBJ1-1, with 8 nucleotides matching TRBD1. The CDR3 has 17 residues. Trimming removed 2 bases from V and 0 bases from J; junction bases left unmatched: 11. Germline lookup yields CDR1 GTSNPN and CDR2 SVGIG (reference sequence). CDR3 coding DNA: TGTGCCTGGAGTAGGGGACAGGTTGCGGGTGTGAACACTGAAGCTTTCTTT. Its translation: CAWSRGQVAGVNTEAFF.

The chain recombines TRBV15 with TRBJ2-1; 14 positions match TRBD2. The junction had 7 bases not matched to a gene; V was cut back by 1 base and J by 8 bases. CDR3 size: 17 residues. The germline CDR1 and CDR2 sequences are LNHNV and YYDKDF (reference sequence). This CDR3 reads CATSRGTGTSGSYEQFF. The CDR3 nucleotides read TGTGCCACCAGCAGAGGCACCGGGACTAGCGGGAGTTATGAGCAGTTCTTC.

The V and J genes are TRBV7-9 and TRBJ1-3; TRBD1 agrees at 7 bases. Germline V CDR1 and CDR2: SEHNR, FQNEAQ (reference sequence). V lost 8 bases to trimming and J lost 6 bases; unmatched junction nucleotides: 7. This CDR3 contains 13 residues. CDR3: CASGRGRENTIYF. Written as DNA, the CDR3 is TGTGCCAGCGGAAGGGGGCGCGAAAACACCATATATTTT.

This chain links TRBV5-1 with TRBJ2-3; the match to TRBD2 covers 14 bases. The germline CDR1 and CDR2 sequences are SGHRS and YFSETQ. This CDR3 spans 19 amino acids. The V gene end was trimmed by 4 bases and the J gene end by 2 bases; junction bases not matched to a gene: 12. The CDR3 DNA follows: TGCGCCAGCAGCCTAATCGGACTAGCGGGGGGTGATTTCACAGATACGCAGTATTTT. Translation: CASSLIGLAGGDFTDTQYF.

V gene TRBV28 combines with J gene TRBJ2-5; tentatively, D is TRBD1 (6 bases). Germline CDR1 is MDHEN and CDR2 is SYDVKM. The CDR3 loop spans 14 amino acids. The germline V and J ends were trimmed by 9 bases and 5 bases, with 19 bases remaining between them. CDR3 in DNA: TGTGCCAGTCTAAAATGGGGGCCCCAGGAGACCCAGTACTTC. Amino acids: CASLKWGPQETQYF.